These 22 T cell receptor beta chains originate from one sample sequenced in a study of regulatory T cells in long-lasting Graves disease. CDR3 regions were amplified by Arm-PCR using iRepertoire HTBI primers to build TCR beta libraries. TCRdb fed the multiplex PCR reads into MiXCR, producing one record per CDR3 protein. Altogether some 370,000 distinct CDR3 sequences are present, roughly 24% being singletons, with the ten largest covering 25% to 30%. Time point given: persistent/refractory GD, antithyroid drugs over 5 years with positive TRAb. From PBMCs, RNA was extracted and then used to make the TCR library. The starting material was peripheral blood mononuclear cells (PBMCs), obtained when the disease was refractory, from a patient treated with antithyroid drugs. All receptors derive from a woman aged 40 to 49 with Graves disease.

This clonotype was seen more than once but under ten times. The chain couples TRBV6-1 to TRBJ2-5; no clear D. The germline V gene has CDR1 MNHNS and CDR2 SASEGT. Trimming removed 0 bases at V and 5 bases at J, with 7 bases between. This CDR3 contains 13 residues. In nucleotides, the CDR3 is TGTGCCAGCAGTGAAGCGCCGCAGGAGACCCAGTACTTC. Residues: CASSEAPQETQYF.

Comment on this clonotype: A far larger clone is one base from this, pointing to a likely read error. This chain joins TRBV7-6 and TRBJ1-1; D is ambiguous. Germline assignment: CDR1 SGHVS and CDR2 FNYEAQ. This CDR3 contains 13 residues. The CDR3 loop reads CASSLELNAEAFF. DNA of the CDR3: TGTGCCAGCAGCTTAGAGCTGAACGCTGAAGCTTTCTTT.

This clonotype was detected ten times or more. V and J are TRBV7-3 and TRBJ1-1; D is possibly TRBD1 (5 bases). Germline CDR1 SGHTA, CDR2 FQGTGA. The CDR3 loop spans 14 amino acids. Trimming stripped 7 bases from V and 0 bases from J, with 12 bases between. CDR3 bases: TGTGCCAGCAAAACGGGGGTACTGAACACTGAAGCTTTCTTT. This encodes CASKTGVLNTEAFF.

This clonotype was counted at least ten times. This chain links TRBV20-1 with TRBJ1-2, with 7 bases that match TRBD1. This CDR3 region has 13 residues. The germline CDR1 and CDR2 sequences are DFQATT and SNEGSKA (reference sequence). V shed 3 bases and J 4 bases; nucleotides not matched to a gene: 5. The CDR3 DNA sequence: TGCAGTGCTAGGTCGCGGGACAGCTATGGCTACACCTTC. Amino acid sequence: CSARSRDSYGYTF.

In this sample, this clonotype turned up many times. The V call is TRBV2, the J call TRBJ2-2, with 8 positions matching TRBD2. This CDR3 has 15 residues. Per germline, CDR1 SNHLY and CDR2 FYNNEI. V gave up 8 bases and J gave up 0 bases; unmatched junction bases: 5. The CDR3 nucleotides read TGTGCCAGCCTTGGAGCGGGAGCGAACACCGGGGAGCTGTTTTTT. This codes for CASLGAGANTGELFF.

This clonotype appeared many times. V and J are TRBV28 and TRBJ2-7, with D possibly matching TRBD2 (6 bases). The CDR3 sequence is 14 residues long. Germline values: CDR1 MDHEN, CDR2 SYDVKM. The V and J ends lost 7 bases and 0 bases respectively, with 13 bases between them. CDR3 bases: TGTGCCAGCAACGTAGCGGCACACTCCTACGAGCAGTACTTC. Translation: CASNVAAHSYEQYF.

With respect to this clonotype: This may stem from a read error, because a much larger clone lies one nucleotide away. This CDR3 reads CASSYSWGFEKTPYF. DNA for the CDR3: TGTGCCAGCAGTTACTCGTGGGGTTTCGAGAAGACCCCGTACTTC. The genes are TRBV6-2 or TRBV6-3 and TRBJ2-5; D is unclear. Germline assignment: CDR1 MNHEY and CDR2 SVGEGT. The CDR3 covers 15 residues.

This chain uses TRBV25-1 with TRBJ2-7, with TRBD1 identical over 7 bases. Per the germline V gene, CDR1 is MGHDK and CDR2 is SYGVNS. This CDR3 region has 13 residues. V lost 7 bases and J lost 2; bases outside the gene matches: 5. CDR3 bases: TGTGCCAGCACTGACAGGGCTCCCTACGAGCAGTACTTC. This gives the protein CASTDRAPYEQYF.

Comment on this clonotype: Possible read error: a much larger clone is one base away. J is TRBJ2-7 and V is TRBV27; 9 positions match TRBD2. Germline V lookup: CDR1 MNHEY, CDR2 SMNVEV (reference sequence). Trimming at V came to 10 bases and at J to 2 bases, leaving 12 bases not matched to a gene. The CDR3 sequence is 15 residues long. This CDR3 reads CANRPSGRPTYEQYF. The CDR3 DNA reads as TGTGCCAACCGTCCAAGCGGGAGGCCGACCTACGAGCAGTACTTC.

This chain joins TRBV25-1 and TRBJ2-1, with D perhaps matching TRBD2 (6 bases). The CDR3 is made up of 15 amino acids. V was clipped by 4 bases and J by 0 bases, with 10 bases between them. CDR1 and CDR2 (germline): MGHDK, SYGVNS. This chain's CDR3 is CASSVGLFSYNEQFF. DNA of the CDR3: TGTGCCAGCAGTGTGGGACTTTTCTCCTACAATGAGCAGTTCTTC.

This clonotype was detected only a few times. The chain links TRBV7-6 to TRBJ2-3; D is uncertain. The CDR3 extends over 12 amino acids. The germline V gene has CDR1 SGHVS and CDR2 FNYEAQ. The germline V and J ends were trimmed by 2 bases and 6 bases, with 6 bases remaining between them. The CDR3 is CASSLTEDTQYF. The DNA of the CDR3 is TGTGCCAGCAGCTTAACTGAGGATACGCAGTATTTT.

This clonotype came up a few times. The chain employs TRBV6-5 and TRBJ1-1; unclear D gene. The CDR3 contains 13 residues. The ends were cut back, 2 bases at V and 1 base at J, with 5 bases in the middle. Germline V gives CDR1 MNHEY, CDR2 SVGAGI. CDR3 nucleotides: TGTGCCAGCAGTTACCAAGCGAACACTGAAGCTTTCTTT. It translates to CASSYQANTEAFF.

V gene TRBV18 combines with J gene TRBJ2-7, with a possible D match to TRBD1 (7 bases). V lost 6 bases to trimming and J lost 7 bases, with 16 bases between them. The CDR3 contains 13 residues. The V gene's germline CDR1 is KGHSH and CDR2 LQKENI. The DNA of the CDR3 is TGTGCCAGCTCCCACGGACAGGCGGGGGAGCAGTACTTC. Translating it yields CASSHGQAGEQYF.

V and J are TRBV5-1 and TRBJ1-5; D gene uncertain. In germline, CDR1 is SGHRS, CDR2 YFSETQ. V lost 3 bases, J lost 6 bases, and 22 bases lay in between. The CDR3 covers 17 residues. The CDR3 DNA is TGCGCCAGCAGCTCGACTCCAATTTTCGGGGTGGGTCAGCCCCAGCATTTT. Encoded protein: CASSSTPIFGVGQPQHF.

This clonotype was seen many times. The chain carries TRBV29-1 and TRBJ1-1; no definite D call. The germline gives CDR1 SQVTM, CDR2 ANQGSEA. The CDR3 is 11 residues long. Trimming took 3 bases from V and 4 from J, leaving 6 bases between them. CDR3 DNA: TGCAGCGTTGAGTTGGGCACTGAAGCTTTCTTT. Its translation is CSVELGTEAFF.

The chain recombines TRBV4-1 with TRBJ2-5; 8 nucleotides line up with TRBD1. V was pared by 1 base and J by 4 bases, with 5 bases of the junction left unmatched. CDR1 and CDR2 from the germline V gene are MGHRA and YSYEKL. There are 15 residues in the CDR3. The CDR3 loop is CASSQVDRVGETQYF. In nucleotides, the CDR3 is TGCGCCAGCAGCCAAGTGGACAGGGTAGGAGAGACCCAGTACTTC.

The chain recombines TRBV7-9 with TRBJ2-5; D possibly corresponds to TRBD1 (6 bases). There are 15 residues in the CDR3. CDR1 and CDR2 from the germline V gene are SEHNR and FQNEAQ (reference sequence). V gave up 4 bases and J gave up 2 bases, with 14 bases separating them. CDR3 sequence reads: CASSSGGFGQETQYF. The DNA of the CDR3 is TGTGCCAGCAGCTCTGGGGGCTTTGGACAAGAGACCCAGTACTTC.

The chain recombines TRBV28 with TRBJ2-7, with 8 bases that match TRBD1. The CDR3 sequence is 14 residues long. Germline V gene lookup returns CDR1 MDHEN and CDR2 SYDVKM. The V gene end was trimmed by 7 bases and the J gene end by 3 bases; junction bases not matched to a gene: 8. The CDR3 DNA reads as TGTGCCAGCACCCGGACAGGGAGGCACTACGAGCAGTACTTC. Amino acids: CASTRTGRHYEQYF. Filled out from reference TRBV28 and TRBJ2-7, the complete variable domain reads DVKVTQSSRYLVKRTGEKVFLECVQDMDHENMFWYRQDPGLGLRLIYFSYDVKMKEKGDIPEGYSVSREKKERFSLILESASTNQTSMYLCASTRTGRHYEQYFGPGTRLTVT.

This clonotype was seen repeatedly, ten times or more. The CDR3 bases are TGTGCCAGCAGTGAAAGAACAGCTTACGAGCAGTACTTC. Translation gives CASSERTAYEQYF. The V and J genes are TRBV2 and TRBJ2-7; D remains unclear. Germline assignment: CDR1 SNHLY and CDR2 FYNNEI. Trimming took off 2 bases at V and 4 bases at J, with 9 bases between the two ends. This CDR3 is 13 amino acids long.

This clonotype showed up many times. CDR3 sequence reads: CASSLEVGQTSGGSYEQYF. The CDR3 DNA sequence: TGTGCCAGCAGCTTAGAGGTCGGGCAGACTAGCGGAGGCTCCTACGAGCAGTACTTC. The chain couples TRBV7-8 to TRBJ2-7, with 9 nucleotides matching TRBD2. V gave up 1 base and J gave up 0 bases; unmatched junction bases: 13. The germline CDR1 and CDR2 sequences are SGHVS and FQNEAQ. The CDR3 length is 19 residues.

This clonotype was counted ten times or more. The CDR3 sequence: CASSFQVVGTEAFF. CDR3 in DNA: TGTGCCAGCAGTTTTCAGGTTGTGGGGACTGAAGCTTTCTTT. The genes are TRBV28 and TRBJ1-1; D unclear. This CDR3 is 14 amino acids long. From germline, CDR1 is MDHEN and CDR2 SYDVKM. Trimming left V 3 bases short and J 5 bases short, with 13 bases between.

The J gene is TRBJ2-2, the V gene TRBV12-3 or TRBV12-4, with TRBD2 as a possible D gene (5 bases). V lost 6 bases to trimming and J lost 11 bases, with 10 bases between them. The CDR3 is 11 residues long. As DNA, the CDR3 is TGTGCCAGCAGGATCCGGGAAGAGCTGTTTTTT. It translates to CASRIREELFF.